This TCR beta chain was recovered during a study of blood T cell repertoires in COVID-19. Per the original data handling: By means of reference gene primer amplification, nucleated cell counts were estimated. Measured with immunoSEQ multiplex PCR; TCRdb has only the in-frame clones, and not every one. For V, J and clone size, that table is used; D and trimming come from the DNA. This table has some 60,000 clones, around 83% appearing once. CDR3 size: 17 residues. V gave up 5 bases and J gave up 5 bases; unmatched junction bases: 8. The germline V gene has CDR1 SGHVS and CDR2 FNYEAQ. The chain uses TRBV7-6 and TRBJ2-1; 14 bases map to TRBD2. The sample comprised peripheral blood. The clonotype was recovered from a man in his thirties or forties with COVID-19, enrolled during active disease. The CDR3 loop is CASSPAGLAGVNNEQFF. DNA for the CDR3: TGTGCCAGCAGCCCAGCGGGACTAGCGGGAGTTAACAATGAGCAGTTCTTC.